These 28 T cell receptor beta chains were sequenced from one sample in a study of T cells after yellow fever vaccination. TCRdb ran MiXCR on the 5' RACE reads and lists one entry per CDR3 protein. The sample has under 700,000 distinct CDR3 sequences, roughly a sixth seen once. The sample in question was PBMCs, obtained 5 days after the first yellow fever vaccination. The receptors shown here come from a man aged 18 to 30 who received the YFV17D yellow fever vaccine.

V and J are TRBV18 and TRBJ2-7; D is unclear. Trimming pared 3 bases from V and 2 bases from J, leaving 20 bases between. From germline, CDR1 is KGHSH and CDR2 LQKENI. This CDR3 comprises 17 residues. DNA of the CDR3: TGTGCCAGCTCACCCAGACATTATGGGGATATCACCTACGAGCAGTACTTC. Translation: CASSPRHYGDITYEQYF.

V usage is TRBV7-3 and J usage is TRBJ1-2, with D maybe TRBD1 (5 bases). Germline assignment: CDR1 SGHTA and CDR2 FQGTGA. The CDR3 totals 15 residues. Trimming left V 1 base short and J 6 bases short, with 15 bases between. The CDR3 sequence: CASSLRDGWGDGYTF. CDR3 coding DNA: TGTGCCAGCAGCTTAAGGGACGGATGGGGCGATGGCTACACCTTC.

The gene calls are TRBV5-1 and TRBJ2-1, with 15 bases aligning to TRBD2. The CDR3 consists of 15 residues. Germline V CDR1 and CDR2: SGHRS, YFSETQ. V shed 4 bases and J 8 bases; nucleotides not matched to a gene: 4. CDR3 amino acids: CASSRGLAGGDEQFF. The CDR3 coding sequence is TGCGCCAGCAGCCGGGGACTAGCGGGAGGCGATGAGCAGTTCTTC.

The chain couples TRBV6-1 to TRBJ1-5; no clear D. CDR1 and CDR2 (germline): MNHNS, SASEGT. The CDR3 has 16 residues. Deletions cut 6 bases from V and 5 bases from J, with 20 bases between. Written as DNA, the CDR3 is TGTGCCAGCAGCCCCGGGATGTGGGTGCTCGATCAGCCCCAGCATTTT. This translates into CASSPGMWVLDQPQHF.

The V gene is TRBV6-1, the J gene TRBJ2-5; D unresolved. V dropped 6 bases and J dropped 1 base, with 18 bases sitting between them. Germline CDR1 MNHNS, CDR2 SASEGT. This CDR3 is 16 amino acids long. The CDR3 DNA reads as TGTGCCAGCAGCCCACGCGGATGGCGGAGCCAAGAGACCCAGTACTTC. Its protein is CASSPRGWRSQETQYF.

This clonotype was picked up a small number of times. This sequence joins TRBV20-1 and TRBJ2-2, with TRBD2 identical over 12 bases. Germline-derived CDR1 and CDR2 are DFQATT and SNEGSKA (reference sequence). CDR3 size: 15 residues. Trimming took 5 bases from V and 7 from J; bases not matched to a gene: 8. The CDR3 DNA is TGCAGTGCTCTTCTAGCGGGGGGGCCGAACGGGGAGCTGTTTTTT. It encodes CSALLAGGPNGELFF.

In this sample, this clonotype turned up a few times. The gene calls are TRBV27 and TRBJ1-6, with D possibly matching TRBD1 (5 bases). The V end was cut by 3 bases, the J end by 13 bases, with 16 bases between. Germline CDR1 reads MNHEY; CDR2 reads SMNVEV (reference sequence). The CDR3 totals 14 residues. The CDR3 loop is CASSLRRALMPLHF. The CDR3 nucleotides are TGTGCCAGCAGTTTGCGCAGGGCCCTAATGCCCCTCCACTTT.

This clonotype was picked up a small number of times. The chain joins TRBV12-3 or TRBV12-4 to TRBJ2-1, with a tentative D call TRBD2 (7 bases). The CDR3 has 15 amino acids. The V end was cut by 6 bases, the J end by 4 bases, with 16 bases between. CDR3 in amino acids: CASRQNGGQYNEQFF. In DNA form, the CDR3 reads TGTGCCAGCAGGCAAAACGGGGGGCAATACAATGAGCAGTTCTTC.

This clonotype appeared a few times. The chain uses TRBV6-6 and TRBJ1-5; no reliable D call. This CDR3 is built from 13 residues. V lost 5 bases and J lost 4, with 9 bases in between. The germline V gene has CDR1 MNHNY and CDR2 SVGAGI (reference sequence). This CDR3 is CASSPHGNQPQHF. The CDR3 DNA sequence: TGTGCCAGCAGTCCACATGGAAATCAGCCCCAGCATTTT.

This clonotype was detected a few times. This chain links TRBV3-1 with TRBJ2-1; D unresolved. The V gene lost 2 bases and the J gene lost 12 bases, with 14 bases spanning the gap. The CDR3 length is 13 residues. Per germline, CDR1 LGHDT and CDR2 YNNKEL (reference sequence). In nucleotides, the CDR3 is TGTGCCAGCAGCCAAATTGAAGCAGATCTGCAGTTCTTC. Amino acid sequence: CASSQIEADLQFF.

The rearrangement links TRBV7-3 to TRBJ2-2; TRBD1 might be the D (5 bases). This CDR3 is 16 amino acids long. Germline CDR1 reads SGHTA; CDR2 reads FQGTGA. V was trimmed by 2 bases and J by 3 bases, leaving 13 bases between them. The chain's CDR3 is CASSLLGPPYTGELFF. DNA for the CDR3: TGTGCCAGCAGCTTACTGGGGCCCCCGTACACCGGGGAGCTGTTTTTT. Full variable domain (rest looked up from reference TRBV7-3 and TRBJ2-2): GAGVSQTPSNKVTEKGKYVELRCDPISGHTALYWYRQSLGQGPEFLIYFQGTGAADDSGLPNDRFFAVRPEGSVSTLKIQRTERGDSAVYLCASSLLGPPYTGELFFGEGSRLTVL.

This clonotype was observed a few times. This sequence joins TRBV6-6 and TRBJ1-5; perhaps TRBD1 as D (5 bases). The CDR3 spans 13 residues. Germline V gives CDR1 MNHNY, CDR2 SVGAGI (reference sequence). Trimming stripped 10 bases from V and 6 bases from J, with 16 bases between. CDR3 nucleotide sequence: TGTGCCATTACTCAGGGATCCGGTCAGCCCCAGCATTTT. This gives the protein CAITQGSGQPQHF.

The CDR3 region has the DNA TGTGCCAGCAGCAGACAGGTTGTGGGCACTGAAGCTTTCTTT. The encoded protein is CASSRQVVGTEAFF. The chain links TRBV11-1 to TRBJ1-1, with D maybe TRBD1 (6 bases). Per the germline V gene, CDR1 is SGHAT and CDR2 is FQDESV (reference sequence). The CDR3 is 14 residues long. Trimming left V 5 bases short and J 4 bases short, with 14 bases between.

The chain combines TRBV4-1 with TRBJ1-6; possibly TRBD1 for D (6 bases). The germline V and J ends were trimmed by 0 bases and 11 bases, with 11 bases remaining between them. The germline CDR1 and CDR2 sequences are MGHRA and YSYEKL. The CDR3 spans 14 residues. The CDR3: CASSQEGAETPLHF. The CDR3 DNA sequence: TGCGCCAGCAGCCAAGAGGGGGCTGAGACACCCCTCCACTTT.

V and J are TRBV10-3 and TRBJ1-1; D remains unclear. The CDR3 length is 13 residues. CDR1 is ENHRY and CDR2 is SYGVKD in the germline V gene. V lost 3 bases and J 0 bases, leaving 5 bases between the germline ends. The CDR3 sequence is CAISEELNTEAFF. CDR3 DNA sequence: TGTGCCATCAGTGAAGAGCTGAACACTGAAGCTTTCTTT.

This clonotype appeared a few times. The rearrangement uses TRBV5-1 and TRBJ1-1; 7 bases fit TRBD1. CDR3 length: 14 residues. The V segment lost 4 bases and the J segment 1 base; nucleotides outside the gene matches: 4. Germline CDR1 reads SGHRS; CDR2 reads YFSETQ. This CDR3 is CASSPGQQNTEAFF. CDR3 DNA sequence: TGCGCCAGCAGCCCGGGACAGCAGAACACTGAAGCTTTCTTT.

The V call is TRBV6-2 or TRBV6-3, the J call TRBJ2-7; 8 bases agree with TRBD2. Germline trimming cut 10 bases from V and 6 bases from J; bases unmatched to any gene: 14. Germline CDR1 reads MNHEY; CDR2 reads SVGEGT. The CDR3 has 14 residues. CDR3 in amino acids: CATQTSGGLFEQYV. CDR3 in DNA: TGTGCCACCCAAACCAGCGGGGGCCTCTTCGAGCAGTACGTC.

This clonotype was observed a handful of times. V gene TRBV5-1 combines with J gene TRBJ1-2; tentative D call: TRBD1 (5 bases). The CDR3 is 15 amino acids. The germline V and J ends were trimmed by 1 base and 2 bases, with 12 bases remaining between them. Germline CDR1 is SGHRS and CDR2 is YFSETQ. The CDR3: CASSLSGYTNYGYTF. The CDR3 bases are TGCGCCAGCAGCTTGTCAGGGTATACAAACTATGGCTACACCTTC.

This clonotype was observed at least ten times. The V call is TRBV2, the J call TRBJ2-3; TRBD2 matches at 9 bases. This CDR3 region has 14 residues. Germline assignment: CDR1 SNHLY and CDR2 FYNNEI. V was pared by 5 bases and J by 6 bases, with 6 bases of the junction left unmatched. CDR3 coding DNA: TGTGCCAGCAGTCGCGGACTAGCGATTGATACGCAGTATTTT. Translated, it gives CASSRGLAIDTQYF.

The chain uses TRBV5-8 and TRBJ2-3; no clear D. There are 12 residues in the CDR3. Germline V gene data show CDR1 as SGHTS and CDR2 as YDEGEE. Trimming took off 3 bases at V and 2 bases at J, with 4 bases between the two ends. The CDR3 sequence: CASSWITDTQYF. CDR3 nucleotide sequence: TGTGCCAGCAGCTGGATCACAGATACGCAGTATTTT.

This clonotype occurred a few times. The chain's CDR3 is CASTPRGRVGEQYF. The CDR3, as DNA: TGTGCCAGCACCCCCAGGGGCAGGGTGGGCGAGCAGTACTTC. J is TRBJ2-7 and V is TRBV12-3 or TRBV12-4; TRBD1 is a possible D gene (6 bases). Trimming stripped 7 bases from V and 6 bases from J, with 19 bases between. CDR3 size: 14 residues.

This clonotype was counted ten times or more. The chain uses TRBV4-3 and TRBJ1-6; tentative D call: TRBD1 (5 bases). V lost 0 bases, J lost 5 bases, and 14 bases lay in between. The CDR3 covers 17 residues. The germline gives CDR1 LGHNA, CDR2 YSLEER. CDR3 bases: TGCGCCAGCAGCCAAGATTGGTGGGGGTTGGATAATTCACCCCTCCACTTT. Its translation is CASSQDWWGLDNSPLHF.

This clonotype was picked up a small number of times. The chain links TRBV7-3 to TRBJ2-3; a weak D match, TRBD1 (7 bases). The length of the CDR3 is 16 residues. Germline CDR1 and CDR2: SGHTA and FQGTGA. The V and J ends lost 0 bases and 4 bases respectively, with 14 bases between them. CDR3 nucleotides: TGTGCCAGCAGCTTAACATCAGGAGGGGGCCCAGATACGCAGTATTTT. This codes for CASSLTSGGGPDTQYF.

This clonotype was counted between two and nine times. The rearrangement links TRBV5-1 to TRBJ2-3; 11 bases map to TRBD2. The CDR3 has 17 residues. The germline V gene has CDR1 SGHRS and CDR2 YFSETQ. V lost 4 bases, J lost 0 bases, and 7 bases stayed unmatched. The CDR3 DNA follows: TGCGCCAGCAGCGGAACTAGCGGGGGCGGGAGCACAGATACGCAGTATTTT. This gives the protein CASSGTSGGGSTDTQYF.

This chain joins TRBV4-3 and TRBJ1-6, with D hard to call. The germline V and J ends were trimmed by 0 bases and 3 bases, with 15 bases remaining between them. In germline, CDR1 is LGHNA, CDR2 YSLEER. This CDR3 comprises 18 residues. The CDR3 loop reads CASSQDLISGDYNSPLHF. DNA for the CDR3: TGCGCCAGCAGCCAAGATTTAATAAGCGGTGACTATAATTCACCCCTCCACTTT.

Note on this clonotype: This CDR3 is missing its conserved last phenylalanine or tryptophan, likely due to a read error. The DNA is omitted, as the CDR3 cannot be located on it reliably, and the CDR3 follows TCRdb's listing. V gene TRBV7-9 combines with J gene TRBJ2-7; the D call TRBD1 from the table was never checked on the DNA. From germline, CDR1 is SEHNR and CDR2 FQNEAQ (reference sequence). The CDR3 length is 12 residues, termini included. CDR3 sequence reads: CASSLEDRGWSG.

V is TRBV7-6 and J is TRBJ2-7; TRBD1 is a possible D gene (6 bases). The CDR3 length is 14 residues. V was pared by 5 bases and J by 5 bases, with 16 bases between. Germline V gives CDR1 SGHVS, CDR2 FNYEAQ. The CDR3 region is CASSTTTGPHEQYF. CDR3 DNA: TGTGCCAGCAGCACCACGACAGGCCCCCACGAGCAGTACTTC.

This clonotype was found a few times. J is TRBJ2-1 and V is TRBV4-1; 8 bases are a match to TRBD1. Germline values: CDR1 MGHRA, CDR2 YSYEKL. The CDR3 consists of 16 residues. V dropped 1 base and J dropped 10; count of bases not matched to a gene: 12. CDR3 DNA sequence: TGCGCCAGCAGCCAAGGGACAGGGTGGACTTGGGGAGAGCAGTTCTTC. Translating it yields CASSQGTGWTWGEQFF.